Below, 17 T cell receptor beta chains from the same sample are listed, as sequenced in a study of T cells in Graves' hyperthyroidism and ophthalmopathy. Amplification of TCR beta CDR3 regions was performed using RNA transcripts as template. The HTBI primer set was used in a first-round RT-PCR of the TCR CDR3. TCRdb analysed the multiplex PCR reads with MiXCR anew, one entry per CDR3 protein. The sample has about 320,000 distinct CDR3 sequences; roughly 17% are singletons. Sequencing was carried out using blood. The origin of the receptors is a man younger than 40 with Graves' hyperthyroidism.

This clonotype has at least ten counts. In DNA form, the CDR3 reads TGTGCCAGCAGTGGTGCCTTTAGAACAGATACGCAGTATTTT. Translating gives CASSGAFRTDTQYF. This chain joins TRBV2 and TRBJ2-3; no definite D call. The CDR3 is 14 amino acids. Per the germline V gene, CDR1 is SNHLY and CDR2 is FYNNEI. Trimming took 4 bases from V and 3 from J, leaving 11 bases between them.

Worth noting for this clonotype: A much larger clone is a single base away; this may be a read error. The chain combines TRBV7-9 with TRBJ1-6; D unclear. Germline V gene lookup returns CDR1 SEHNR and CDR2 FQNEAQ (reference sequence). There are 15 residues in the CDR3. Trimming shortened V by 2 bases and J by 7 bases, and 12 bases separated the two germline ends. The CDR3 reads CASSLNPGLNSPLHF. In DNA form, the CDR3 reads TGTGCCAGCAGCTTAAACCCCGGCCTAAATTCACCCCTCCACTTT.

In its sample, this clonotype was seen many times. This chain uses TRBV2 with TRBJ2-7; 9 bases align to TRBD1. Germline CDR1 and CDR2: SNHLY and FYNNEI. V was pared by 10 bases and J by 5 bases, with 9 bases of the junction left unmatched. The CDR3 totals 13 residues. The CDR3 DNA sequence: TGTGCCAAAAAGGGACAGGGAGTCAACGAGCAGTACTTC. It is translated as CAKKGQGVNEQYF.

This chain connects TRBV20-1 to TRBJ2-7; the match to TRBD2 covers 16 bases. Germline-derived CDR1 and CDR2 are DFQATT and SNEGSKA (reference sequence). J gave up 0 bases and V 6 bases, and 5 bases lay outside the gene matches. The CDR3 totals 16 residues. The CDR3 DNA sequence: TGCAGTGCGGTGGGACTAGCGGGAGGGATCTCCTACGAGCAGTACTTC. It translates to CSAVGLAGGISYEQYF.

The chain joins TRBV6-1 to TRBJ2-7; 15 bases are shared with TRBD2. With 5 bases clipped from V and 7 bases from J, the junction kept 9 bases outside the gene matches. This CDR3 has 16 amino acids. From germline, CDR1 is MNHNS and CDR2 SASEGT. DNA of the CDR3: TGTGCCAGCAGTTCGGGACTAGCGGGAGGTTTTAGGGAGCAGTACTTC. Its translation: CASSSGLAGGFREQYF.

In its sample, this clonotype was seen many times. The chain is built from TRBV27 and TRBJ1-4; D remains ambiguous. V lost 5 bases, J lost 10 bases, and 14 bases lay in between. CDR1 is MNHEY and CDR2 is SMNVEV in the germline V gene (reference sequence). The CDR3 covers 13 residues. CDR3 in DNA: TGTGCCAGCAGTCCGACCACTTCGGGAAAACTGTTTTTT. Its translation is CASSPTTSGKLFF.

J is TRBJ2-7 and V is TRBV6-2 or TRBV6-3, with D possibly called TRBD1 or TRBD2 (5 bases each). The V and J ends lost 7 bases and 5 bases respectively, with 21 bases between them. The CDR3 is 15 residues long. Germline V gene lookup returns CDR1 MNHEY and CDR2 SVGEGT. The CDR3 DNA reads TGTGCCAGCAACCTTCCCGATGGGGGTTGGGACGAGCAGTACTTC. Translating it yields CASNLPDGGWDEQYF.

The rearrangement links TRBV12-3 or TRBV12-4 to TRBJ2-3; TRBD2 matches 13 bases. The ends lost 2 bases at V and 4 bases at J; junction bases unmatched: 9. The CDR3 spans 18 residues. The CDR3 spells CASSLRRTSGSGADTQYF. In DNA, the CDR3 is TGTGCCAGCAGTTTACGTCGGACTAGCGGGAGTGGCGCAGATACGCAGTATTTT.

This clonotype has only one observation. The CDR3 DNA reads as TGTGCCAGCAGCCCCCCCACTAGCGGGAGGCCCGCCTGGACCCAGTACTTC. Protein sequence: CASSPPTSGRPAWTQYF. This chain uses TRBV11-2 with TRBJ2-5; TRBD2 matches at 12 bases. The CDR3 runs 17 residues. Germline CDR1 reads SGHAT; CDR2 reads FQNNGV. Losses at the gene ends were 5 bases for V and 7 bases for J; bases not matched to a gene: 14.

About this clonotype itself: A much larger clone lies one base from this, so it may be a read error. The V gene is TRBV11-2, the J gene TRBJ1-3, with D unresolved. Germline assignment: CDR1 SGHAT and CDR2 FQNNGV. The CDR3 spans 18 residues. CDR3 loop: CASSPYPEPASSGDTIYF. DNA for the CDR3: TGTGCCAGCAGCCCCTACCCAGAACCCGCGTCCTCTGGAGACACCATATATTTT. The full variable domain, its missing parts supplied by reference TRBV11-2 and TRBJ1-3, is EAGVAQSPRYKIIEKRQSVAFWCNPISGHATLYWYQQILGQGPKLLIQFQNNGVVDDSQLPKDRFSAERLKGVDSTLKIQPAKLEDSAVYLCASSPYPEPASSGDTIYFGEGSWLTVV.

The sample holds many counts of this clonotype. The chain couples TRBV7-2 to TRBJ2-3, with D perhaps matching TRBD2 (7 bases). Between the trimmed V and J ends, which lost 4 bases and 0 bases, there was a span of 14 bases. The germline V gene encodes CDR1 SGHTA and CDR2 FQGNSA. The CDR3 covers 16 residues. CDR3 in amino acids: CASSSRRGPSTDTQYF. CDR3 in DNA: TGTGCCAGCAGCTCCCGGCGGGGGCCTAGCACAGATACGCAGTATTTT.

The V and J genes are TRBV6-1 and TRBJ2-4, with a possible D match to TRBD2 (5 bases). CDR1 and CDR2 (germline): MNHNS, SASEGT. The V and J ends lost 6 bases and 1 base respectively, with 7 bases between them. This CDR3 region has 13 residues. DNA of the CDR3: TGTGCCAGCAGGCCGGGGGCCAAAAACATTCAGTACTTC. Translating it yields CASRPGAKNIQYF.

This chain connects TRBV27 to TRBJ2-5; D gene uncertain. CDR3 length: 13 residues. With 6 bases removed from V and 2 bases from J, the gap between germline ends came to 10 bases. CDR1 is MNHEY, CDR2 SMNVEV, per germline (reference sequence). As DNA, the CDR3 is TGTGCCAGCAGGGCAGTGTATCAAGAGACCCAGTACTTC. It codes for CASRAVYQETQYF.

This clonotype was seen many times. The chain couples TRBV28 to TRBJ1-5, with 9 bases lining up with TRBD1. The CDR3 is 17 residues long. The germline gives CDR1 MDHEN, CDR2 SYDVKM. Trimming took 5 bases from V and 2 from J; bases not matched to a gene: 10. CDR3 sequence (DNA): TGTGCCAGCAGTAAACCACAGGGGGCTTTGGGCAATCAGCCCCAGCATTTT. This encodes CASSKPQGALGNQPQHF. The whole variable domain, remainder taken from reference TRBV28 and TRBJ1-5, is DVKVTQSSRYLVKRTGEKVFLECVQDMDHENMFWYRQDPGLGLRLIYFSYDVKMKEKGDIPEGYSVSREKKERFSLILESASTNQTSMYLCASSKPQGALGNQPQHFGDGTRLSIL.

In DNA form, the CDR3 reads TGTGCCAGCAGTGGGACTAGCGGGTTCAGCTCCTACGAGCAGTACTTC. Amino acids: CASSGTSGFSSYEQYF. The gene calls are TRBV25-1 and TRBJ2-7; 11 bases agree with TRBD2. Trimming cost V 4 bases and J 0 bases; bases outside gene matches: 5. Germline CDR1 MGHDK, CDR2 SYGVNS. The CDR3 is made up of 16 amino acids.

The rearrangement links TRBV28 to TRBJ1-5, with D hard to call. V lost 5 bases and J 2 bases, leaving 10 bases between the germline ends. CDR3 length equals 14 residues. Germline V gives CDR1 MDHEN, CDR2 SYDVKM. The CDR3 sequence: CASSVRSGNQPQHF. Written as DNA, the CDR3 is TGTGCCAGCAGTGTAAGGTCGGGCAATCAGCCCCAGCATTTT.

A few counts support this clonotype. The chain carries TRBV6-8 and TRBJ2-4; maybe TRBD1 (5 bases). Germline V gene data show CDR1 as MNHGY and CDR2 as SAAAGT. V lost 5 bases and J lost 0, with 17 bases in between. The CDR3 consists of 17 residues. CDR3 residues: CASSKDTTTLAKNIQYF. The CDR3 DNA is TGTGCCAGCAGTAAGGACACTACAACACTAGCCAAAAACATTCAGTACTTC.